The source of this TCR beta chain is a study of HIV-infected patients and healthy controls. Whole-study findings and limits: Size-matching overweighted rare events from HIV-infected data when comparing patients with controls. During therapy, HIV-associated CDR3s fell significantly in frequency, while CMV-associated CDR3s did not change significantly. HIV-infected repertoires had significantly higher mean Gini indices than controls, possibly reflecting oligoclonality.

The CDR3 is 14 amino acids. In germline, CDR1 is SGHRS, CDR2 YFSETQ. V lost 3 bases and J lost 8, with 17 bases in between. 500 ng RNA was reverse transcribed with alpha and beta constant-region primers. Alpha and beta chain libraries were made separately by chain-specific third strand synthesis with multiplexing indices. One entry per CDR3 protein, called by TCRdb with MiXCR from the 5' RACE reads. The table shows 15,000 to 20,000 distinct CDR3 sequences, with over 7% occurring only once. Whole blood was used without fractionation, so all unsorted peripheral T cells were included. Peripheral blood, roughly 2.5 ml, was drawn for RNA extraction. This clonotype was seen just once. What it recognizes is unknown.

This chain uses TRBV5-1 with TRBJ1-2; the D is unclear. This TCR was sampled from an adult in good health. The specimen was blood. The CDR3, as DNA: TGCGCCAGCAGCTCACCAACCCCCCGGACCGGCTACACCTTC. It yields the protein CASSSPTPRTGYTF.